These 10 T cell receptor beta chains share one sample of origin, sequenced in a study of beta chain features in type 1 diabetes. These TCRs' antigens remain unknown. Reverse transcribing all isolated RNA meant expressed TCRB transcripts were sequenced. Only in-frame clones appear in the TCRdb table, and some are missing; sequencing was by immunoSEQ multiplex PCR. The sample records 95,000 to 110,000 clones, under 30% being singletons. Study observations and caveats: In every one of the four CD4+ subsets, TCRB CDR3s were moderately but significantly shorter in Type 1 diabetes patients.

The sequenced sample was central memory CD4+ T cells from blood. The receptor source for this set is a woman between 18 and 29 years old with type 1 diabetes.

This clone was counted a few times. The chain joins TRBV19 to TRBJ1-2; tentative D call: TRBD1 (5 bases). The CDR3 is 16 residues long. V was pared by 0 bases and J by 7 bases, with 18 bases between. CDR1 LNHDA and CDR2 SQIVND come from the germline V gene (reference sequence). In DNA form, the CDR3 reads TGTGCCAGTAGTATAGATGAGACAGCTTTTTACTCTGGCTACACCTTC. It translates to CASSIDETAFYSGYTF.

V usage is TRBV7-9 and J usage is TRBJ2-1; 10 nucleotides line up with TRBD2. This CDR3 is 16 amino acids long. V lost 5 bases and J lost 8; bases outside the gene matches: 12. Per germline, CDR1 SEHNR and CDR2 FQNEAQ (reference sequence). CDR3 in amino acids: CASSTPSGRASYEQFF. In DNA form, the CDR3 reads TGTGCCAGCAGCACCCCGAGCGGGAGGGCCTCCTATGAGCAGTTCTTC.

Concerning this clone itself: Other DNA sequences in the same sample also yield this CDR3. The chain combines TRBV30 with TRBJ2-7, with D maybe TRBD1 (6 bases). V dropped 2 bases and J dropped 1 base, with 9 bases sitting between them. CDR3 length: 13 residues. CDR1 is GTSNPN and CDR2 is SVGIG in the germline V gene (reference sequence). This CDR3 reads CAWSLGQSYEQYF. The CDR3 nucleotides are TGTGCCTGGAGTCTCGGACAGTCCTACGAGCAGTACTTC.

This clone was counted a single time. This chain uses TRBV4-2 with TRBJ1-5; D perhaps matches TRBD1 (6 bases). The germline V gene encodes CDR1 LGHNA and CDR2 YNFKEQ. Trimming left V 2 bases short and J 6 bases short, with 11 bases between. The CDR3 loop spans 14 amino acids. CDR3 loop: CASSQQGKGQPQHF. The CDR3, as DNA: TGTGCCAGCAGCCAACAGGGGAAGGGTCAGCCCCAGCATTTT.

This rearrangement joins TRBV5-5 to TRBJ2-2, with a tentative D call TRBD1 (6 bases). The CDR3 sequence is 16 residues long. Germline CDR1 reads SGHKS; CDR2 reads YYEKEE (reference sequence). With 4 bases removed from V and 0 bases from J, the gap between germline ends came to 13 bases. This chain's CDR3 is CASSATYRANTGELFF. CDR3 bases: TGTGCCAGCAGCGCTACGTACAGGGCGAACACCGGGGAGCTGTTTTTT. Together with reference TRBV5-5 and TRBJ2-2, the CDR3 gives the full variable domain: DAGVTQSPTHLIKTRGQQVTLRCSPISGHKSVSWYQQVLGQGPQFIFQYYEKEERGRGNFPDRFSARQFPNYSSELNVNALLLGDSALYLCASSATYRANTGELFFGEGSRLTVL.

This rearrangement joins TRBV2 to TRBJ2-6; 8 bases are shared with TRBD1. Germline CDR1 is SNHLY and CDR2 is FYNNEI. V was pared by 8 bases and J by 0 bases, with 3 bases of the junction left unmatched. This CDR3 spans 15 amino acids. The CDR3 nucleotides are TGTGCCAGCGGGGACAGGTACTCTGGGGCCAACGTCCTGACTTTC. This codes for CASGDRYSGANVLTF.

This clone was seen many times. CDR3 region: CASSPRTGPRQPQHF. For the CDR3, the DNA is TGTGCCAGCAGCCCAAGGACAGGGCCTCGACAGCCCCAGCATTTT. The chain combines TRBV2 with TRBJ1-5, with 8 bases fitting TRBD1. The V and J ends lost 6 bases and 7 bases, in that order; junction bases with no gene match: 11. This CDR3 spans 15 amino acids. Germline V gene lookup returns CDR1 SNHLY and CDR2 FYNNEI.

The V gene is TRBV4-3, the J gene TRBJ2-4; 8 bases are shared with TRBD2. Germline V gene sequence: CDR1 LGHNA, CDR2 YSLEER. The V segment lost 0 bases and the J segment 7 bases; nucleotides outside the gene matches: 14. CDR3 length: 18 amino acids. For the CDR3, the DNA is TGCGCCAGCAGCCAAGATAAGGATAGCGGGAACAGAAGGAACATTCAGTACTTC. Translating gives CASSQDKDSGNRRNIQYF.

V gene TRBV21-1 combines with J gene TRBJ2-5; the table's D call, TRBD2, has no DNA check behind it. TRBV21-1 is a known pseudogene. This CDR3 is 15 amino acids long. For the CDR3, the DNA is TGTGCCAGCAGCAAAGGAGCGGGAGGGATCGAGACCCAGTACTTC. This encodes CASSKGAGGIETQYF.

The chain carries TRBV9 and TRBJ1-5; TRBD1 matches at 7 bases. Germline V CDR1 and CDR2: SGDLS, YYNGEE. The CDR3 runs 16 residues. The V and J ends lost 0 bases and 3 bases, in that order; junction bases with no gene match: 6. The CDR3 sequence is CASSVDPTGLNQPQHF. The CDR3 DNA reads as TGTGCCAGCAGCGTAGACCCGACAGGGCTCAATCAGCCCCAGCATTTT.